The source of this T cell receptor beta chain is a study of shared clonotypes between healthy human individuals. Concerning this clone: Its antigen is not known.

CD45RO-negative, CCR7-selected cells formed the naive CD8 fraction, which excluded terminally differentiated effector memory CD45RA+ cells. Deep was the level used in running the assay. Repertoires were generated with immunoSEQ multiplex PCR, while TCRdb's copy carries only in-frame clones and drops some. The data hold 2 million to 2.5 million clones, with approximately 94% observed a single time. Study-wide results and limits: Non-shared clonotypes displayed generation probabilities falling below those of clonotypes present in all four donors.

There are 12 residues in the CDR3. The V gene's germline CDR1 is SNHLY and CDR2 FYNNEI. V was cut by 10 bases and J by 5 bases, with 14 bases left in between. The receptor's source is a man younger than 35 in good health. Some clones in this sample may be carry-over from other donors' samples. This chain uses TRBV2 with TRBJ1-1; maybe TRBD1 (5 bases). Sequencing was performed on naive CD8+ T cells from PBMCs. In DNA form, the CDR3 reads TGTGCCATCAAGACAGTCTATACTGAAGCTTTCTTT. Translating it yields CAIKTVYTEAFF.